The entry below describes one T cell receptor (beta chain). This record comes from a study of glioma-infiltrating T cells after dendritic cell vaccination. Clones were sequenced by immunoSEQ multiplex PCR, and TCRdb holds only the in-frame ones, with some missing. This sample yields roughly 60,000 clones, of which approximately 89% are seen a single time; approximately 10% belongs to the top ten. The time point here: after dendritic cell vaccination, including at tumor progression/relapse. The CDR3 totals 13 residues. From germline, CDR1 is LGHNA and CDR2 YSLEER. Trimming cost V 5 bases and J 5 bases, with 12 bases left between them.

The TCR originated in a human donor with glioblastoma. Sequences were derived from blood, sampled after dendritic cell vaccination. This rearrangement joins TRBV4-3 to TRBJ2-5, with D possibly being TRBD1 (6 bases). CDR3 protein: CASSSGTSETQYF. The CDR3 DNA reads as TGCGCCAGCAGCTCCGGGACATCCGAGACCCAGTACTTC.